Below are 4 T cell receptor beta chains sequenced from a single sample in a study of control samples from healthy donors and cancer patients. TCRdb's table, derived via immunoSEQ multiplex PCR, lists solely in-frame clones and lacks some. The sample includes roughly 100,000 clones, about 89% of them seen just once. Sequenced input: PBMCs. The receptors originated from a man in his fifties or sixties with lung cancer.

The chain has TRBV25-1 and TRBJ2-5; 8 nucleotides align to TRBD1. V shed 4 bases, J shed 3 bases, and the junction held 7 bases outside the gene matches. The CDR3 sequence is 15 residues long. Germline CDR1 reads MGHDK; CDR2 reads SYGVNS. The CDR3 DNA reads as TGTGCCAGCAGTGCTACGGACAGGGCAAAAGAGACCCAGTACTTC. It is translated as CASSATDRAKETQYF.

The CDR3 here is CASRGGLSGELFF. Written as DNA, the CDR3 is TGTGCCTCGAGAGGGGGGCTTTCCGGGGAGCTGTTTTTT. The V gene is TRBV30, the J gene TRBJ2-2, with D perhaps matching TRBD1 or TRBD2 (6 bases each). Per germline, CDR1 GTSNPN and CDR2 SVGIG (reference sequence). Trimming cost V 7 bases and J 6 bases, with 15 bases left between them. This CDR3 has 13 amino acids. Supplemented by reference TRBV30 and TRBJ2-2, the full variable domain reads SQTIHQWPATLVQPVGSPLSLECTVEGTSNPNLYWYRQAAGRGLQLLFYSVGIGQISSEVPQNLSASRPQDRQFILSSKKLLLSDSGFYLCASRGGLSGELFFGEGSRLTVL.

This chain connects TRBV9 to TRBJ1-3; tentative D call: TRBD1 (5 bases). The V end lost 0 bases, the J end lost 0 bases, and 16 bases lay between the germline ends. The CDR3 runs to 18 residues. Germline CDR1 is SGDLS and CDR2 is YYNGEE. CDR3 loop: CASSVALPTRGSGNTIYF. Here the CDR3 DNA reads TGTGCCAGCAGCGTAGCACTCCCAACTAGGGGCTCTGGAAACACCATATATTTT.

V is TRBV19 and J is TRBJ1-2, with TRBD1 as a possible D gene (6 bases). The CDR3 sequence is 16 residues long. Germline V gives CDR1 LNHDA, CDR2 SQIVND (reference sequence). V lost 1 base and J 4 bases, leaving 16 bases between the germline ends. The CDR3 here is CASSIAPDSVSYGYTF. For the CDR3, the DNA is TGTGCCAGTAGTATAGCCCCGGACAGCGTCAGCTATGGCTACACCTTC.